These 8 T cell receptor beta chains came from one sample sequenced in a study of shared clonotypes between healthy human individuals. TCRdb's copy holds only in-frame clones and misses some; the assay was immunoSEQ multiplex PCR. The sample has some 2 million clones; about 95% are singletons. Terminally differentiated effector memory CD45RA+ cells were excluded by CCR7 positive selection of CD45RO-negative cells. The sequencing sample was made of naive CD8+ T cells sorted from blood. All receptors derive from a man between 18 and 29 years old in good health.

The V gene is TRBV7-6, the J gene TRBJ2-4; possible D gene TRBD2, 6 bases. The CDR3 extends over 13 amino acids. CDR1 is SGHVS and CDR2 is FNYEAQ in the germline V gene. V lost 5 bases, J lost 7 bases, and 12 bases lay in between. The CDR3 loop reads CASSQGGVNIQYF. The CDR3, as DNA: TGTGCCAGCAGCCAGGGAGGCGTTAACATTCAGTACTTC.

V is TRBV13 and J is TRBJ2-5; D is ambiguous. Germline lookup yields CDR1 PRHDT and CDR2 FYEKMQ (reference sequence). Trimming pared 5 bases from V and 1 base from J, leaving 17 bases between. There are 16 residues in the CDR3. The CDR3 protein is CASSARSSAPQETQYF. CDR3 nucleotides: TGTGCCAGCAGCGCCAGGTCTAGTGCCCCCCAAGAGACCCAGTACTTC.

This chain links TRBV5-1 with TRBJ2-7, with 11 bases aligning to TRBD1. The CDR3 runs to 15 residues. Germline loops: CDR1 SGHRS, CDR2 YFSETQ. With 4 bases clipped from V and 3 bases from J, the junction kept 6 bases outside the gene matches. The CDR3 coding sequence is TGCGCCAGCAGCCTGGGGACAGGGGGGCTCTACGAGCAGTACTTC. Amino acid sequence: CASSLGTGGLYEQYF.

This chain uses TRBV20-1 with TRBJ2-2; D gene ambiguous. CDR1 is DFQATT and CDR2 is SNEGSKA in the germline V gene (reference sequence). Trimming cost V 6 bases and J 5 bases, with 7 bases left between them. The CDR3 covers 11 residues. In DNA form, the CDR3 reads TGCAGTGCCGGCCAGACCGGGGAGCTGTTTTTT. Its translation: CSAGQTGELFF.

The rearrangement joins TRBV6-6 to TRBJ2-5, with D perhaps matching TRBD2 (6 bases). Trimming removed 1 base from V and 2 bases from J, with 11 bases in between. The germline V gene has CDR1 MNHNY and CDR2 SVGAGI (reference sequence). The length of the CDR3 is 15 residues. CDR3 DNA sequence: TGTGCCAGCAGTTACTTCCTGGAGGGACAAGAGACCCAGTACTTC. Protein sequence: CASSYFLEGQETQYF.

J is TRBJ2-3 and V is TRBV13; 8 bases are a match to TRBD2. V gave up 5 bases and J gave up 4 bases; unmatched junction bases: 11. The CDR3 totals 16 residues. Germline V CDR1 and CDR2: PRHDT, FYEKMQ (reference sequence). The CDR3 protein is CASSLPGLASADTQYF. CDR3 DNA: TGTGCCAGCAGCCTCCCAGGACTAGCTAGTGCAGATACGCAGTATTTT.

Comment on this clone: Other nucleotide sequences in the sample specify the same CDR3. In DNA, the CDR3 is TGTGCCAGCAGCCTGGGACTTTCCTCCTACAATGAGCAGTTCTTC. Amino acids: CASSLGLSSYNEQFF. J is TRBJ2-1 and V is TRBV5-6, with a tentative D call TRBD2 (6 bases). The CDR3 has 15 amino acids. Trimming shortened V by 4 bases and J by 0 bases, and 11 bases separated the two germline ends. From germline, CDR1 is SGHDT and CDR2 YYEEEE.

The chain recombines TRBV7-2 with TRBJ2-7; D could derive from TRBD1 or TRBD2 (6 bases each). Germline V CDR1 and CDR2: SGHTA, FQGNSA. This CDR3 comprises 15 residues. The V end lost 5 bases, the J end lost 6 bases, and 20 bases lay between the germline ends. The CDR3 here is CASSPASGGGGEQYF. The CDR3 coding sequence is TGTGCCAGCAGCCCCGCGTCGGGTGGAGGGGGCGAGCAGTACTTC.